This TCR beta chain comes out of a study of blood T cell repertoires in COVID-19. The wider study: Whether acute or convalescent, the COVID-19 samples came from the United States, Italy and Spain.

CDR1 is SGDLS, CDR2 YYNGEE, per germline. This CDR3 has 13 amino acids. Trimming shortened V by 0 bases and J by 6 bases, and 9 bases separated the two germline ends. The repertoire was sequenced with immunoSEQ multiplex PCR; TCRdb's copy has only in-frame clones and lacks some. The profile shows around 620,000 clones, around 90% of them singletons. The specimen sequenced was peripheral blood. J is TRBJ1-2 and V is TRBV9, with D unclear. The clonotype comes from a woman younger than 30 with acute or convalescent COVID-19. The CDR3 bases are TGTGCCAGCAGCGTAGGCCCACTGGATGGCTACACCTTC. Its translation is CASSVGPLDGYTF.